This T cell receptor (beta chain) was captured by sequencing in a study of T cell changes during pregnancy in multiple sclerosis. This clone was recorded once. The repertoire was sequenced with immunoSEQ multiplex PCR; TCRdb's copy has only in-frame clones and lacks some. This repertoire shows around 50,000 clones, 92% found once; its top ten account for 0.5%. V shed 2 bases and J shed 4 bases, with 11 bases lying between them. Germline V gene lookup returns CDR1 MNHEY and CDR2 SVGAGI. The CDR3 spans 14 residues. The clonotype originates from a female donor with multiple sclerosis, enrolled in a pregnancy study. The sequenced sample was CD4+ T cells from peripheral blood mononuclear cells, obtained in the third trimester of pregnancy. The gene calls are TRBV6-5 and TRBJ1-1; no clear D gene. CDR3 loop: CASSYLGVGTEAFF. The DNA for the CDR3 is TGTGCCAGCAGTTACCTCGGGGTAGGCACTGAAGCTTTCTTT.